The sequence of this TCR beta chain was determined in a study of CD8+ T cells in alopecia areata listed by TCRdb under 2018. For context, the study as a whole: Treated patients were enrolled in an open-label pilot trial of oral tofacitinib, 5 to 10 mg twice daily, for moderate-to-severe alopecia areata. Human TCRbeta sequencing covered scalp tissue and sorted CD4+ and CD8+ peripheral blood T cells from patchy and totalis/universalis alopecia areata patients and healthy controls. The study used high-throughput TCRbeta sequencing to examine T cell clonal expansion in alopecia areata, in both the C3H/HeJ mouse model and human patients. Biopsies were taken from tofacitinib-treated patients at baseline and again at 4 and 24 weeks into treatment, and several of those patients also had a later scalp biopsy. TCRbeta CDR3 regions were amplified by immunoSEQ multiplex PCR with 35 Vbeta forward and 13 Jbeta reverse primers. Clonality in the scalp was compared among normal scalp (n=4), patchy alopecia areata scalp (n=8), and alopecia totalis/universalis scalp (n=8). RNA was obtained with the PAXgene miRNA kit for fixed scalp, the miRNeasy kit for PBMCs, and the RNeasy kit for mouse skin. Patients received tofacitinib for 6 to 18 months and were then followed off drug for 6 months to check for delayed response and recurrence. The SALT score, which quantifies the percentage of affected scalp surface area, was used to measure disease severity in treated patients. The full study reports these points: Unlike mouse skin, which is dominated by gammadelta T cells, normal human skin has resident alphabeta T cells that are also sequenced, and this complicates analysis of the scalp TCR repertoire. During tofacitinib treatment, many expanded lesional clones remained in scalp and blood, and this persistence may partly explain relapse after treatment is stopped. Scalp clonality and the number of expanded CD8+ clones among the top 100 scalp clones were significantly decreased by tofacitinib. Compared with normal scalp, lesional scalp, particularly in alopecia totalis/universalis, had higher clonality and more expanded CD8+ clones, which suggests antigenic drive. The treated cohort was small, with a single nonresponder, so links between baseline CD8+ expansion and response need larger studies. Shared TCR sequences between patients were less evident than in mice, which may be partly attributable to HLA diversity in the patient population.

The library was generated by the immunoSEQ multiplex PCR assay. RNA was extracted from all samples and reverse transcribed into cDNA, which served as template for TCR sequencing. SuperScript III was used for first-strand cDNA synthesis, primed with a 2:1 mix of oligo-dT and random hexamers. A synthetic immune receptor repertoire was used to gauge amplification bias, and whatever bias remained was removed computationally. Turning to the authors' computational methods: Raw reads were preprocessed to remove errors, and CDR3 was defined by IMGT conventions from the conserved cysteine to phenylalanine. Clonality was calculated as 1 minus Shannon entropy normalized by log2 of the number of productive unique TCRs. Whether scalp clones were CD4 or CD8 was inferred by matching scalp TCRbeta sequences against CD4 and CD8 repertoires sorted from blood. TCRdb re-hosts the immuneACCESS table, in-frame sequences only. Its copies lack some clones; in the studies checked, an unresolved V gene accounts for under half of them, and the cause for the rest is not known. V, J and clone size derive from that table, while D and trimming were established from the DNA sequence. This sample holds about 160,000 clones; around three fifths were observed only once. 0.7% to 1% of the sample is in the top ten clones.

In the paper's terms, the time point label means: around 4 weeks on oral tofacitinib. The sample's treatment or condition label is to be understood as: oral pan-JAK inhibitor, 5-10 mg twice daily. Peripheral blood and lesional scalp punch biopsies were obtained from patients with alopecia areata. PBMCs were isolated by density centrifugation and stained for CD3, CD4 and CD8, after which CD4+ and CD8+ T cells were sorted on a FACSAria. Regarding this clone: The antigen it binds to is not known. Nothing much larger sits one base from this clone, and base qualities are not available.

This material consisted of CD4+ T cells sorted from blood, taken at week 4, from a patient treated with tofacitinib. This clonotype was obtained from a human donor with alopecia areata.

The DNA sequence follows: TGTGCCTGGAGCCCTGGTCATCAGCCCCAGCATTTT. It translates as CAWSPGHQPQHF. The V and J genes are TRBV30 and TRBJ1-5; a confident D gene designation cannot be given. From cysteine to phenylalanine, the CDR3 is 12 amino acids long. Only CDR3 DNA remains: 36 bases, in frame from the first base. The trim is 3 bases for V and 5 bases for J, with a gap of 8 bases between the germline ends. The germline V gene (reference sequence) sets CDR1 to GTSNPN and CDR2 to SVGIG.